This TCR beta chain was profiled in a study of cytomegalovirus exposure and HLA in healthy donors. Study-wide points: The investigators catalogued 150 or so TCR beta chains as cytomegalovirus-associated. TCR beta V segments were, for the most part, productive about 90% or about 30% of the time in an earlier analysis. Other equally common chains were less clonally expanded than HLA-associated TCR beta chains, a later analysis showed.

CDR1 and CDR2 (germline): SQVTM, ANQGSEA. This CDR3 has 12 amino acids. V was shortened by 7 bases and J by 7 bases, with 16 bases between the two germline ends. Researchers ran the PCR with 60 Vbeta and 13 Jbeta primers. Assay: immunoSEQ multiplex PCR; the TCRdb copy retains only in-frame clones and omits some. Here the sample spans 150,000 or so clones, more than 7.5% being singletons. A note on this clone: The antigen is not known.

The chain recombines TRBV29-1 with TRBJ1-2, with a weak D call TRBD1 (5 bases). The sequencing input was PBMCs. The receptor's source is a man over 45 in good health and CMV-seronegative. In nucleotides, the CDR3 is TGCAGCGCGGGGACTCCCCAGGGTGGCTACACCTTC. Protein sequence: CSAGTPQGGYTF. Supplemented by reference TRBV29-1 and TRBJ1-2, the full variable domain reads SAVISQKPSRDICQRGTSLTIQCQVDSQVTMMFWYRQQPGQSLTLIATANQGSEATYESGFVIDKFPISRPNLTFSTLTVSNMSPEDSSIYLCSAGTPQGGYTFGSGTRLTVV.